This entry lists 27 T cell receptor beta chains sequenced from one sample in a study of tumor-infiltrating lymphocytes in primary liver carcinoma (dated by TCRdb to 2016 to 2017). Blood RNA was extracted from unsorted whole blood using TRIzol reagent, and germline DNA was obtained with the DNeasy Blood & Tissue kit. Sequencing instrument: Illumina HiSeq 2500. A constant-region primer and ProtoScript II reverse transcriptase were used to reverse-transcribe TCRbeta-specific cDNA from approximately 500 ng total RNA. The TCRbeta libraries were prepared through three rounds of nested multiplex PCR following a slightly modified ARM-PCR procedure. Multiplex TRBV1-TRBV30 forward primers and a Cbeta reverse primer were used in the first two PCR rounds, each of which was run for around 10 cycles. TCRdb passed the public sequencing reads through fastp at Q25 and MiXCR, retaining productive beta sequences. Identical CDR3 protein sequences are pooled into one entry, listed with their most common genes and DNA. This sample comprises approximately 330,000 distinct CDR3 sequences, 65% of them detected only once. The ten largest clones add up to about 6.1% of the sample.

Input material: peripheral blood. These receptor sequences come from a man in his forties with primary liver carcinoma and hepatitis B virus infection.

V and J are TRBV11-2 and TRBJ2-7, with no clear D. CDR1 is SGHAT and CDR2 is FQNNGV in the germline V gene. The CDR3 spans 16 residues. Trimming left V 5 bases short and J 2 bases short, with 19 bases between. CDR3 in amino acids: CASSLGIQDVPYEQYF. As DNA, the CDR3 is TGTGCCAGCAGCCTAGGTATCCAGGATGTGCCCTACGAGCAGTACTTC.

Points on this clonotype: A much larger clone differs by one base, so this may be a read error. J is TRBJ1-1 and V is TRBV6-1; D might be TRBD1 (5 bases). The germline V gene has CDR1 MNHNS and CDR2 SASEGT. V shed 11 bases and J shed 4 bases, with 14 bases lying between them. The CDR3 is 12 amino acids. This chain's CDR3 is CAASRGGTEAFF. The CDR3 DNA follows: TGTGCCGCGTCGAGGGGAGGCACTGAAGCTTTCTTT.

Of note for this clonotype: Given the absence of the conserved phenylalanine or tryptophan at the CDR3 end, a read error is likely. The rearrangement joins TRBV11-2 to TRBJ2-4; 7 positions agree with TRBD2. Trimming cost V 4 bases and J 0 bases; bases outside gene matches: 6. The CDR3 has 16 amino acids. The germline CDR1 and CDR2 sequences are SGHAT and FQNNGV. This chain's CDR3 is CASSSTSVLAKNIQYL. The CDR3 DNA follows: TGTGCCAGCAGCTCTACTAGCGTCTTAGCCAAAAACATTCAGTACCTC.

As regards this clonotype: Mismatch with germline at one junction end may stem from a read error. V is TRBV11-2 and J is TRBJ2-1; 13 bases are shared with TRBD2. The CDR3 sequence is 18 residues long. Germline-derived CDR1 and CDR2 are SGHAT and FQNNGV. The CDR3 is CASSIERGRTSGSHEQFF. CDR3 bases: TGTGCCAGCAGCATAGAGAGGGGGAGGACTAGCGGGAGCCATGAGCAATTCTTC.

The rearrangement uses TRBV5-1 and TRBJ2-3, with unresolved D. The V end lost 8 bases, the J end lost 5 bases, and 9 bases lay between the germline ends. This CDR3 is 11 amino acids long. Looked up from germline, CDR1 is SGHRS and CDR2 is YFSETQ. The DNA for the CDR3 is TGCGCCAGTAGGAGAATAGATACGCAGTATTTT. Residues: CASRRIDTQYF.

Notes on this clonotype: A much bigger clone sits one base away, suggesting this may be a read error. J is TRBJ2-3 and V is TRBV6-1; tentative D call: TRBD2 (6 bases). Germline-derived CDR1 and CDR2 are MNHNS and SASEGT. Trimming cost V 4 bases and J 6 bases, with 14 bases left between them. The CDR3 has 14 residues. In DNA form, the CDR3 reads TGTGCCAGCAGTGGACTGCGGGGCGGGGATACGCAGTATTTT. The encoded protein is CASSGLRGGDTQYF.

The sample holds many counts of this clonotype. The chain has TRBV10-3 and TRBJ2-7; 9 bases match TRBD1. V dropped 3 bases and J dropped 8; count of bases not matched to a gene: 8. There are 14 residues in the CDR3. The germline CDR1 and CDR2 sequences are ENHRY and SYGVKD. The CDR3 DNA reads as TGTGCCATCAGTGATAATGGACAGGGGATGAAGCAGTACTTC. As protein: CAISDNGQGMKQYF.

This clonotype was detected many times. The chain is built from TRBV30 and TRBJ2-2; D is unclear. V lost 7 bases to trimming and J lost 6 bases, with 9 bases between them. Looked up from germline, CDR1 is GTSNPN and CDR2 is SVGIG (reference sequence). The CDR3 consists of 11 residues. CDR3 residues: CAFDGPGELFF. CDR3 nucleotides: TGTGCCTTCGACGGGCCCGGGGAGCTGTTTTTT. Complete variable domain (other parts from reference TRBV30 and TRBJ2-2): SQTIHQWPATLVQPVGSPLSLECTVEGTSNPNLYWYRQAAGRGLQLLFYSVGIGQISSEVPQNLSASRPQDRQFILSSKKLLLSDSGFYLCAFDGPGELFFGEGSRLTVL.

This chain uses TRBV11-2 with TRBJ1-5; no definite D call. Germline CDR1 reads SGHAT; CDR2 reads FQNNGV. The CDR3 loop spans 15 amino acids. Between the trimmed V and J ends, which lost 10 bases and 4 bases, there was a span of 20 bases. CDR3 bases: TGTGCCAACAGTCTCGGGCTACATAGTAATCAGCCCCAGCATTTT. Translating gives CANSLGLHSNQPQHF.

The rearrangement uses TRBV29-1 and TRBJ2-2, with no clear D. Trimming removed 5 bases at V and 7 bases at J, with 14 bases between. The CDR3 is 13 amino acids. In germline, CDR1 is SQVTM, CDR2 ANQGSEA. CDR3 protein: CSVIHTNGGELFF. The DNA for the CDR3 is TGCAGCGTTATACACACCAATGGCGGGGAGCTGTTTTTT.

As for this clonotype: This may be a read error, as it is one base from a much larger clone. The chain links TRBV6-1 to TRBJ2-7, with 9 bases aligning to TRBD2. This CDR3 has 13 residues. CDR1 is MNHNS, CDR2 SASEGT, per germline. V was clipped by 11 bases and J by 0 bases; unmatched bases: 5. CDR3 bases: TGTGCCGGCGGGGGGGAATACTCCTACGAGCAGTACTTC. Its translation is CAGGGEYSYEQYF.

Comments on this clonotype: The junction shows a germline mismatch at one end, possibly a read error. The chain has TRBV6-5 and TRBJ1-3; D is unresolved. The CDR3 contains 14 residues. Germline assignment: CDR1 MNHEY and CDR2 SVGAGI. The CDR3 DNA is TGTGCCAGCAACCCCATTATTGATGGAAACACCATATACTTT. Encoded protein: CASNPIIDGNTIYF.

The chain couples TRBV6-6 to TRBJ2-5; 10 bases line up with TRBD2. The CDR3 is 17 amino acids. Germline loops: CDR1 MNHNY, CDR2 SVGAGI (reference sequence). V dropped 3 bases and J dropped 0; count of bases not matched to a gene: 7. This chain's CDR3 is CASSYRPGTSDQETQYF. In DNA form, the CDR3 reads TGTGCCAGCAGTTATCGACCCGGGACTAGCGACCAAGAGACCCAGTACTTC.

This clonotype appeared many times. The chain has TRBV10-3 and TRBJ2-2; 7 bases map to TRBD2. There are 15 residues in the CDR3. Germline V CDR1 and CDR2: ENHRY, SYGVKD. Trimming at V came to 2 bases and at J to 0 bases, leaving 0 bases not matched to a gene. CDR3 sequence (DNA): TGTGCCATCAGTGAGACTAGCGCGAACACCGGGGAGCTGTTTTTT. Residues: CAISETSANTGELFF.

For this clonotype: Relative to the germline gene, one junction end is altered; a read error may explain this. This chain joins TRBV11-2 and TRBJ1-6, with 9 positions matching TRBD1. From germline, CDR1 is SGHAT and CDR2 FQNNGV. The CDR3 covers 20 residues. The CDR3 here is CVSCLGKGQGPFHYNSHLHF. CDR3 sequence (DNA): TGTGTCAGCTGCTTAGGGAAGGGACAGGGTCCGTTTCACTATAATTCACACCTCCACTTT.

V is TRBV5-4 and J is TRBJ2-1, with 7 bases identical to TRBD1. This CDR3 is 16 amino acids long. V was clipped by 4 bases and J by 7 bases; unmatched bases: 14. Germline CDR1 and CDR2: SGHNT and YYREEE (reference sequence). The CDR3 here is CASSPGEGGYVNEQFF. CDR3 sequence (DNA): TGTGCCAGCAGCCCCGGCGAAGGGGGCTATGTGAATGAGCAGTTCTTC.

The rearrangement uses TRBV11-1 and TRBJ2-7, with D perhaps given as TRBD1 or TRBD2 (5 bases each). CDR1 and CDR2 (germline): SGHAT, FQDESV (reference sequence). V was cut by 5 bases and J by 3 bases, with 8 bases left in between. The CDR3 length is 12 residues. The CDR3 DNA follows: TGTGCCAGCAGCGGGACCGGCTACGAGCAGTACTTC. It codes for CASSGTGYEQYF.

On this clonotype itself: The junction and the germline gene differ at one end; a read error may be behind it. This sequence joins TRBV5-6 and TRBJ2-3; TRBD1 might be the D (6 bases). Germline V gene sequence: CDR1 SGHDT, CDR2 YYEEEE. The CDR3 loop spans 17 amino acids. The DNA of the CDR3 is TGTGCCAGCAGCTTGCCGGGACACCAACTACGCACAGATACGCAATATTTT. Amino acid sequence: CASSLPGHQLRTDTQYF.

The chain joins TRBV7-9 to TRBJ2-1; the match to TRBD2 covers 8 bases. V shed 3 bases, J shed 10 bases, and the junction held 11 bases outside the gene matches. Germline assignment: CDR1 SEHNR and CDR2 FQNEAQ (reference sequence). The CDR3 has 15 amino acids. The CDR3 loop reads CASSFSGTPTYEQFF. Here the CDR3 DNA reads TGTGCCAGCAGCTTTAGCGGGACGCCGACCTACGAGCAGTTCTTC.

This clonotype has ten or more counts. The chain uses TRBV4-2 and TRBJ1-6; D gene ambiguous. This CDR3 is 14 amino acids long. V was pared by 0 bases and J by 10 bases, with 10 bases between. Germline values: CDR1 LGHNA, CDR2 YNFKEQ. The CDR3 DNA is TGTGCCAGCAGCCAAGAAATCTCCAGATCACCCCTCCACTTT. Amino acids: CASSQEISRSPLHF.

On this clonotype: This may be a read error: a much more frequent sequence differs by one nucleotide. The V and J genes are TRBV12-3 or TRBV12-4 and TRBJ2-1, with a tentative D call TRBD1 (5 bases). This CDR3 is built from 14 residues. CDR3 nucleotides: TGTGCCAGCACCTTACCGTGGGGCAGCAATGAGCGGTTCTTC. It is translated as CASTLPWGSNERFF.

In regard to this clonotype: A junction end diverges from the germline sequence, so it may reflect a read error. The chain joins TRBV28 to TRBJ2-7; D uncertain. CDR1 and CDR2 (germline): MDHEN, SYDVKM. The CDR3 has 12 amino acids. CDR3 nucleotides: TGTGCCAACAGTTTACGGCGGAGCGAGCAGTACTTC. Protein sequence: CANSLRRSEQYF.

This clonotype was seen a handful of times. CDR3: CASSFEGSYEQYF. DNA for the CDR3: TGCGCCAGCAGCTTCGAGGGGTCCTACGAGCAGTACTTC. This chain uses TRBV5-1 with TRBJ2-7; perhaps D is TRBD1 or TRBD2 (5 bases each). The CDR3 spans 13 residues. Trimming took 2 bases from V and 1 from J, leaving 7 bases between them. CDR1 SGHRS and CDR2 YFSETQ come from the germline V gene.

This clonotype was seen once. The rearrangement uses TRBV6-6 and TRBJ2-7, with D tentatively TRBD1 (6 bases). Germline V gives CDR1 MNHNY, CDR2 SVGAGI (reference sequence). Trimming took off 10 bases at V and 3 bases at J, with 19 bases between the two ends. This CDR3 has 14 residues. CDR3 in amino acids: CANCYLGDIYEQYF. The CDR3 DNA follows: TGTGCCAACTGTTACTTGGGGGACATCTACGAGCAGTACTTC.

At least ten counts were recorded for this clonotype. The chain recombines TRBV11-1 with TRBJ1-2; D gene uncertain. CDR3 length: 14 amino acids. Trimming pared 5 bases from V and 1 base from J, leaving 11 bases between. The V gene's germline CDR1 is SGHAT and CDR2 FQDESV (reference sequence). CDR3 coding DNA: TGTGCCAGCAGCCATCGGACGGTTAACTATGGCTACACCTTC. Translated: CASSHRTVNYGYTF.

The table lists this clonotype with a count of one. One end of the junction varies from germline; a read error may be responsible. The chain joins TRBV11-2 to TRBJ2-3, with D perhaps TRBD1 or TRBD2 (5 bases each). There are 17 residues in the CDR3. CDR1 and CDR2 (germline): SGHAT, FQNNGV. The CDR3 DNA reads TGTGCCAGCAGGTTAGGGCGAGGTAGCCGGGGCACAGATACACAGTATTTT. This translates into CASRLGRGSRGTDTQYF.

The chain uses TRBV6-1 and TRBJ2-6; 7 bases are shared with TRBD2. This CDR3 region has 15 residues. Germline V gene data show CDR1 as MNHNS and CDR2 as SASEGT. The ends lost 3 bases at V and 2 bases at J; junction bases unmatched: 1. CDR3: CASSDRGAGANVLTF. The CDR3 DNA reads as TGTGCCAGCAGTGATCGGGGGGCTGGGGCCAACGTCCTGACTTTC.